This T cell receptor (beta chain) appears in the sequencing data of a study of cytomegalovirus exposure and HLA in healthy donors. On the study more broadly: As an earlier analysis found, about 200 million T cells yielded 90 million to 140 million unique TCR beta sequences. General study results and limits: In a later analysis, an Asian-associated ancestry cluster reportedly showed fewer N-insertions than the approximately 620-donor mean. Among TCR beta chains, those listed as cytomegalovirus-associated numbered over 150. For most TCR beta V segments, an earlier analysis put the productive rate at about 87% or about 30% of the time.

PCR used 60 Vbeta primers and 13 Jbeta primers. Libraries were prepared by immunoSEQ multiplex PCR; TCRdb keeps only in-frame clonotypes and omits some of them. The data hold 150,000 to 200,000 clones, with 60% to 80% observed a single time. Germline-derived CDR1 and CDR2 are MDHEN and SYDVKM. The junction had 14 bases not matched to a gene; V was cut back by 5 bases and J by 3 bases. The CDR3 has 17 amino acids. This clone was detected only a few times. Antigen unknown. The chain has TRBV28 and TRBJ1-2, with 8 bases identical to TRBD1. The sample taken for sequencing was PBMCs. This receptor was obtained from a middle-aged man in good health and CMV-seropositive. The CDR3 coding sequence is TGTGCCAGCAGTCCAAGGACAGGGTGGGAAGTGGACTATGGCTACACCTTC. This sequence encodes CASSPRTGWEVDYGYTF.